One and the same sample provided the 23 T cell receptor beta chains below, sequenced in a study of T cell clonotyping in hematopoietic cell transplantation. Libraries were prepared by immunoSEQ multiplex PCR; TCRdb keeps only in-frame clonotypes and omits some of them. This table has fewer than 45,000 clones, 80% to 90% appearing once. The source material was peripheral blood mononuclear cells. These receptors were taken from a woman between 35 and 50 years old in good health. Some clones in this sample may be carry-over from other donors' samples.

The chain recombines TRBV5-1 with TRBJ2-5; 9 bases fit TRBD2. The J segment lost 1 base and the V segment lost 0 bases, leaving 4 bases of the junction unmatched. The CDR3 loop spans 16 amino acids. Looked up from germline, CDR1 is SGHRS and CDR2 is YFSETQ. Here the CDR3 reads CASSLDAGGAQETQYF. The CDR3 nucleotides read TGCGCCAGCAGCTTGGATGCGGGAGGGGCCCAAGAGACCCAGTACTTC.

The chain joins TRBV7-8 to TRBJ2-2; tentatively, D is TRBD2 (6 bases). V lost 3 bases and J 6 bases, leaving 14 bases between the germline ends. This CDR3 contains 15 residues. The germline V gene has CDR1 SGHVS and CDR2 FQNEAQ. For the CDR3, the DNA is TGTGCCAGCAGCTTGGGGCTGGGGGGTTCCGGGGAGCTGTTTTTT. The encoded protein is CASSLGLGGSGELFF.

The chain joins TRBV5-1 to TRBJ2-7, with 11 bases fitting TRBD2. CDR1 is SGHRS and CDR2 is YFSETQ in the germline V gene. The CDR3 has 16 residues. After removal of 4 bases from V and 4 bases from J, the junction contained 10 bases not matched to a gene. CDR3 in amino acids: CASSQVSGRGIYEQYF. The CDR3, as DNA: TGCGCCAGCAGCCAAGTTAGCGGGAGGGGAATTTACGAGCAGTACTTC.

The genes are TRBV7-2 and TRBJ2-1; D is ambiguous. CDR1 and CDR2 from the germline V gene are SGHTA and FQGNSA. Deletions cut 1 base from V and 1 base from J, with 2 bases between. The CDR3 consists of 13 residues. This CDR3 reads CASSLGSYNEQFF. The DNA of the CDR3 is TGTGCCAGCAGCTTAGGTTCCTACAATGAGCAGTTCTTC.

The CDR3 is CASSARSVNYEQYF. CDR3 coding DNA: TGTGCCAGCAGTGCCAGGTCTGTCAACTACGAGCAGTACTTC. The chain carries TRBV28 and TRBJ2-7; D uncertain. Trimming shortened V by 5 bases and J by 3 bases, and 14 bases separated the two germline ends. This CDR3 has 14 amino acids. The germline gives CDR1 MDHEN, CDR2 SYDVKM.

The chain links TRBV7-2 to TRBJ2-7; D is unresolved. Germline CDR1 is SGHTA and CDR2 is FQGNSA. The V and J ends lost 2 bases and 6 bases respectively, with 17 bases between them. CDR3 length: 15 residues. This CDR3 is CASSLQEGIGGEQYF. CDR3 DNA: TGTGCCAGCAGCTTACAGGAAGGGATCGGTGGCGAGCAGTACTTC. The whole variable domain, remainder taken from reference TRBV7-2 and TRBJ2-7, is GAGVSQSPSNKVTEKGKDVELRCDPISGHTALYWYRQSLGQGLEFLIYFQGNSAPDKSGLPSDRFSAERTGGSVSTLTIQRTQQEDSAVYLCASSLQEGIGGEQYFGPGTRLTVT.

J is TRBJ1-1 and V is TRBV30; D unclear. V was clipped by 4 bases and J by 3 bases, with 18 bases between them. Germline V CDR1 and CDR2: GTSNPN, SVGIG (reference sequence). The length of the CDR3 is 15 residues. The CDR3 sequence: CAWTPDSLGYTEAFF. CDR3 DNA: TGTGCCTGGACCCCGGACTCCCTGGGGTACACTGAAGCTTTCTTT.

V and J are TRBV5-1 and TRBJ1-2; D unclear. Trimming removed 4 bases from V and 0 bases from J, with 7 bases in between. Per the germline V gene, CDR1 is SGHRS and CDR2 is YFSETQ. The CDR3 spans 13 residues. The CDR3 nucleotides read TGCGCCAGCAGCGAGCACCCTAACTATGGCTACACCTTC. Encoded protein: CASSEHPNYGYTF.

In nucleotides, the CDR3 is TGTGCCAGCAGCGGAAACAGGGGCGGCGAGCAGTACTTC. This encodes CASSGNRGGEQYF. The chain is built from TRBV25-1 and TRBJ2-7; 7 bases are a match to TRBD1. Germline V gives CDR1 MGHDK, CDR2 SYGVNS. The CDR3 is 13 amino acids. Germline trimming cut 6 bases from V and 6 bases from J; bases unmatched to any gene: 8.

The chain employs TRBV5-4 and TRBJ1-2; possible D gene TRBD1, 5 bases. This CDR3 contains 15 residues. Germline assignment: CDR1 SGHNT and CDR2 YYREEE (reference sequence). V gave up 3 bases and J gave up 6 bases, with 18 bases separating them. CDR3 protein: CASSSPGQGEDGYTF. The CDR3 bases are TGTGCCAGCAGCTCCCCTGGCCAGGGAGAGGATGGCTACACCTTC.

V is TRBV2 and J is TRBJ1-1; D uncertain. Germline V gene sequence: CDR1 SNHLY, CDR2 FYNNEI. This CDR3 contains 13 residues. Deletions cut 5 bases from V and 5 bases from J, with 12 bases between. CDR3 region: CASSPLTRTEAFF. The CDR3 DNA is TGTGCCAGCAGTCCCCTGACAAGGACTGAAGCTTTCTTT.

This clone was observed a few times. The chain joins TRBV9 to TRBJ1-1; the D gene is possibly TRBD1 (5 bases). The V end was cut by 6 bases, the J end by 7 bases, with 13 bases between. Per the germline V gene, CDR1 is SGDLS and CDR2 is YYNGEE. This CDR3 has 12 residues. DNA of the CDR3: TGTGCCAGCACTTCCAGGGCAGGTGAAGCTTTCTTT. Translating gives CASTSRAGEAFF.

The count of this clone is one. This rearrangement joins TRBV6-5 to TRBJ2-7; D is unresolved. Trimming took 4 bases from V and 0 from J, leaving 13 bases between them. Per germline, CDR1 MNHEY and CDR2 SVGAGI. CDR3 length: 15 amino acids. Here the CDR3 reads CASSSPVDTSYEQYF. The CDR3, as DNA: TGTGCCAGCAGTTCCCCCGTGGATACCTCCTACGAGCAGTACTTC.

Written as DNA, the CDR3 is TGTGCCAGCGGGGAGCTGGCAGGGAGGCGGGAGACCCAGTACTTC. It is translated as CASGELAGRRETQYF. The chain is built from TRBV28 and TRBJ2-5; D is perhaps TRBD2 (6 bases). In germline, CDR1 is MDHEN, CDR2 SYDVKM. The CDR3 has 15 residues. Trimming left V 8 bases short and J 5 bases short, with 21 bases between. The full variable domain, in which reference TRBV28 and TRBJ2-5 provide the parts outside the CDR3, is DVKVTQSSRYLVKRTGEKVFLECVQDMDHENMFWYRQDPGLGLRLIYFSYDVKMKEKGDIPEGYSVSREKKERFSLILESASTNQTSMYLCASGELAGRRETQYFGPGTRLLVL.

The rearrangement joins TRBV30 to TRBJ1-5, with TRBD1 as a possible D gene (6 bases). The germline CDR1 and CDR2 sequences are GTSNPN and SVGIG (reference sequence). V was pared by 7 bases and J by 2 bases, with 15 bases between. This CDR3 is 14 amino acids long. The CDR3 sequence is CASTKEGGNQPQHF. DNA for the CDR3: TGTGCCTCTACCAAAGAGGGGGGCAATCAGCCCCAGCATTTT.

The chain links TRBV7-3 to TRBJ2-3, with D possibly matching TRBD2 (6 bases). Germline lookup yields CDR1 SGHTA and CDR2 FQGTGA. This CDR3 comprises 16 residues. Trimming cost V 2 bases and J 0 bases, with 12 bases left between them. The CDR3 loop reads CASSLDRGSSTDTQYF. CDR3 DNA: TGTGCCAGCAGCTTAGATCGGGGGAGTAGCACAGATACGCAGTATTTT.

The chain recombines TRBV4-3 with TRBJ1-4; no firm D call. Germline V gene sequence: CDR1 LGHNA, CDR2 YSLEER. The length of the CDR3 is 15 residues. Trimming cost V 2 bases and J 3 bases, with 10 bases left between them. The CDR3 DNA sequence: TGCGCCAGCAGCCAAAATCCGGATCCTAATGAAAAACTGTTTTTT. It codes for CASSQNPDPNEKLFF.

The chain is built from TRBV15 and TRBJ2-7, with D unresolved. This CDR3 spans 13 amino acids. Trimming left V 0 bases short and J 4 bases short, with 7 bases between. CDR1 is LNHNV, CDR2 YYDKDF, per germline (reference sequence). The CDR3 loop reads CATSRDKRYEQYF. The DNA of the CDR3 is TGTGCCACCAGCAGAGATAAACGATACGAGCAGTACTTC.

The gene calls are TRBV6-5 and TRBJ2-2, with no clear D. The V and J ends lost 2 bases and 3 bases respectively, with 10 bases between them. Germline V gene data show CDR1 as MNHEY and CDR2 as SVGAGI. The CDR3 spans 15 residues. CDR3 DNA: TGTGCCAGCAGTTACACCCCTACGGACACCGGGGAGCTGTTTTTT. It codes for CASSYTPTDTGELFF.

The V gene is TRBV7-9, the J gene TRBJ2-7; D may be TRBD1 or TRBD2 (6 bases each). Germline-derived CDR1 and CDR2 are SEHNR and FQNEAQ (reference sequence). Trimming shortened V by 2 bases and J by 3 bases, and 14 bases separated the two germline ends. CDR3 length equals 15 residues. The CDR3, as DNA: TGTGCCAGCAGCTTAAAGGGGGGAGGAGACTACGAGCAGTACTTC. Its translation is CASSLKGGGDYEQYF. Supplemented by reference TRBV7-9 and TRBJ2-7, the full variable domain reads DTGVSQNPRHKITKRGQNVTFRCDPISEHNRLYWYRQTLGQGPEFLTYFQNEAQLEKSRLLSDRFSAERPKGSFSTLEIQRTEQGDSAMYLCASSLKGGGDYEQYFGPGTRLTVT.

The chain carries TRBV30 and TRBJ2-7; unclear D gene. V lost 1 base and J lost 2, with 3 bases in between. The germline gives CDR1 GTSNPN, CDR2 SVGIG (reference sequence). CDR3 length: 11 amino acids. The CDR3 region is CAWSAPYEQYF. Written as DNA, the CDR3 is TGTGCCTGGAGTGCCCCCTACGAGCAGTACTTC.

A single count supports this clone. The J gene is TRBJ1-3, the V gene TRBV7-2, with D unresolved. Trimming shortened V by 5 bases and J by 6 bases, and 14 bases separated the two germline ends. Germline CDR1 reads SGHTA; CDR2 reads FQGNSA. The CDR3 is 14 amino acids. The CDR3 bases are TGTGCCAGCAGCCCTAGACGGCTCTCAAACACCATATATTTT. Residues: CASSPRRLSNTIYF.

The V and J genes are TRBV30 and TRBJ2-7; possible D gene TRBD1, 5 bases. The CDR3 is 13 residues long. Between the trimmed V and J ends, which lost 7 bases and 6 bases, there was a span of 19 bases. Per germline, CDR1 GTSNPN and CDR2 SVGIG (reference sequence). The CDR3 nucleotides read TGTGCCTCCCAAAGGGCCAGGGTCGGCGAGCAGTACTTC. It yields the protein CASQRARVGEQYF.